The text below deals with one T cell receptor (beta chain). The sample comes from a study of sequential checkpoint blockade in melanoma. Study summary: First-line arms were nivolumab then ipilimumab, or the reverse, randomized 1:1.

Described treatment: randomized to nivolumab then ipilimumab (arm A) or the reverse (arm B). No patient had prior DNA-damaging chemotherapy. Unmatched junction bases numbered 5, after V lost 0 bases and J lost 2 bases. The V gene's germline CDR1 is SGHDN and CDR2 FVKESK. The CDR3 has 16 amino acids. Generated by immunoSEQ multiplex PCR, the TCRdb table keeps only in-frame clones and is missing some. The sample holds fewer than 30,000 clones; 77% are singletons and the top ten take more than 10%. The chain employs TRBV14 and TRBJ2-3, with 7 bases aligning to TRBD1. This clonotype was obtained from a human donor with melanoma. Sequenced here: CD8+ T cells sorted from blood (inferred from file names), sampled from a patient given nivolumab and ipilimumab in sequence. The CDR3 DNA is TGTGCCAGCAGCCAAGACCCGGGACAGTTCACAGATACGCAGTATTTT. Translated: CASSQDPGQFTDTQYF.